This entry features one T cell receptor (beta chain) sequence. V was pared by 4 bases and J by 4 bases, with 6 bases of the junction left unmatched. CDR3 length: 15 amino acids. Germline V gives CDR1 SGHRS, CDR2 YFSETQ. TCRdb's table, derived via immunoSEQ multiplex PCR, lists solely in-frame clones and lacks some. The sample has more than 1,200,000 clones, 97% to 99% seen once. This sample is part of a study of shared clonotypes between healthy human individuals. Caucasian adults residing in Nashville, Tennessee made up all the donors. The chain uses TRBV5-1 and TRBJ2-1, with TRBD2 identical over 9 bases. This receptor was obtained from a young man in good health. Sequenced: naive CD4+ T cells sorted from blood. Subset denoted: CD45RA+ positively selected. CDR3 sequence: CASSPPSGTYNEQFF. In nucleotides, the CDR3 is TGCGCCAGCAGCCCCCCTAGCGGGACATACAATGAGCAGTTCTTC.